Below, one T cell receptor beta chain is given with its context. Clones were read by immunoSEQ multiplex PCR, and TCRdb kept only the in-frame ones, dropping some. Of some 120,000 clones in the sample, more than 70% were seen once. This specimen belongs to a study of control samples from healthy donors and cancer patients. Sequencing used blood. This TCR came from a man aged 50 to 59 in good health.

CDR3 in amino acids: CASSDRGGEQYF. DNA for the CDR3: TGTGCCAGCAGTGACAGGGGGGGAGAGCAGTACTTC. This sequence joins TRBV27 and TRBJ2-7; 9 bases are a match to TRBD1. This CDR3 has 12 residues. Per the germline V gene, CDR1 is MNHEY and CDR2 is SMNVEV (reference sequence). The ends lost 5 bases at V and 7 bases at J; junction bases unmatched: 3.